The rows below give T cell receptor beta chains drawn from one sample of a study of T-cell memory formation after mild COVID-19. TCRdb re-called the 5' RACE reads with MiXCR, one entry per CDR3 protein. The top ten clones hold roughly 2.4% of a sample with approximately 190,000 distinct CDR3 sequences, approximately 20% of them seen once. The source material was PBMCs or a T cell subset sorted from them (not recorded which). The receptors were gathered from an adult woman who had mild COVID-19 (a few samples of this study predate the infection). Cell type and time point are not known. Both conserved end residues are part of each CDR3. The order of the fields is J gene, V gene, clone size, D gene, CDR3 DNA, CDR3 protein. A D gene is named only where the DNA matches it firmly. Clone sizes are given selectively: once, few, many, or a class where the clone is expanded.

j_call: TRBJ1-2; v_call: TRBV12-3/TRBV12-4; clone_size: .; d_call: .; cdr3_nt: TGTGCCAGCCTGATGACTTCCATTAGGGGTGGCTACACCTTC; cdr3_aa: CASLMTSIRGGYTF
j_call: TRBJ2-5; v_call: TRBV10-3; clone_size: .; d_call: .; cdr3_nt: TGTGCCATCAGTGAACAGCAAGAGACCCAGTACTTC; cdr3_aa: CAISEQQETQYF
j_call: TRBJ2-1; v_call: TRBV19; clone_size: .; d_call: TRBD2; cdr3_nt: TGTGCCAGTAGTATAGGGACTAGCGGGAGGGCCGACAATGAGCAGTTCTTC; cdr3_aa: CASSIGTSGRADNEQFF
j_call: TRBJ2-1; v_call: TRBV9; clone_size: many; d_call: .; cdr3_nt: TGTGCCAGCAGCGTATCGGTGGGGCCCTACAATGAGCAGTTCTTC; cdr3_aa: CASSVSVGPYNEQFF
j_call: TRBJ1-2; v_call: TRBV20-1; clone_size: .; d_call: TRBD1; cdr3_nt: TGCAGTGCTAGAGCTGTCGGGACAGGGGGCTATGGCTACACCTTC; cdr3_aa: CSARAVGTGGYGYTF
j_call: TRBJ2-2; v_call: TRBV5-5; clone_size: many; d_call: .; cdr3_nt: TGTGCCAGCAGCCCCCGGGGCCCGAACACCGGGGAGCTGTTTTTT; cdr3_aa: CASSPRGPNTGELFF
j_call: TRBJ2-7; v_call: TRBV4-3; clone_size: many; d_call: .; cdr3_nt: TGCGCCAGCAGCCAAGGTCTAGCTGGGGACTACGAGCAGTACTTC; cdr3_aa: CASSQGLAGDYEQYF
j_call: TRBJ1-5; v_call: TRBV7-3; clone_size: .; d_call: .; cdr3_nt: TGTGCCAGCAGCTTAGAGTGGGGACAGCCCCAGCATTTT; cdr3_aa: CASSLEWGQPQHF
j_call: TRBJ2-1; v_call: TRBV4-3; clone_size: few; d_call: .; cdr3_nt: TGCGCCAGCAGCCAAGATCCCGCCTCTTACAATGAGCAGTTCTTC; cdr3_aa: CASSQDPASYNEQFF
j_call: TRBJ1-5; v_call: TRBV5-1; clone_size: many; d_call: .; cdr3_nt: TGCGCCAGCAGCTTGGATGAGGGAAATCAGCCCCAGCATTTT; cdr3_aa: CASSLDEGNQPQHF
j_call: TRBJ2-2; v_call: TRBV12-3/TRBV12-4; clone_size: .; d_call: .; cdr3_nt: TGTGCCAGCAGTTCCCTCGGGGAGCTGTTTTTT; cdr3_aa: CASSSLGELFF
j_call: TRBJ1-4; v_call: TRBV7-9; clone_size: .; d_call: .; cdr3_nt: TGTGCCCCCCATGTGGTTGAAAAACTGTTTTTT; cdr3_aa: CAPHVVEKLFF
j_call: TRBJ2-6; v_call: TRBV12-3/TRBV12-4; clone_size: few; d_call: .; cdr3_nt: TGTGCCAGCAGTTTTGGCGGCACTGGGGCCAACGTCCTGACTTTC; cdr3_aa: CASSFGGTGANVLTF
j_call: TRBJ1-1; v_call: TRBV7-9; clone_size: few; d_call: .; cdr3_nt: TGTGCCAGCAGCTTAGCCCAGACAGTGAACACTGAAGCTTTCTTT; cdr3_aa: CASSLAQTVNTEAFF
j_call: TRBJ2-5; v_call: TRBV7-9; clone_size: .; d_call: TRBD1; cdr3_nt: TGTGCCAGCGACCAGGGGACAGGAGCCCAAGAGACCCAGTACTTC; cdr3_aa: CASDQGTGAQETQYF
j_call: TRBJ2-3; v_call: TRBV2; clone_size: .; d_call: TRBD1; cdr3_nt: TGTGCCAGCAGTATTACAGGGGGAGGCACAGATACGCAGTATTTT; cdr3_aa: CASSITGGGTDTQYF
j_call: TRBJ2-3; v_call: TRBV12-3/TRBV12-4; clone_size: .; d_call: TRBD2; cdr3_nt: TGTGCCAGCAGTTCCCTTGGAGCTAGCGGGGGAAACACAGATACGCAGTATTTT; cdr3_aa: CASSSLGASGGNTDTQYF
j_call: TRBJ1-2; v_call: TRBV7-2; clone_size: .; d_call: TRBD1; cdr3_nt: TGTGCCAGCAGCTCGAGCCCGGGACAGGGGTTAGGCTACACCTTC; cdr3_aa: CASSSSPGQGLGYTF
j_call: TRBJ2-7; v_call: TRBV6-1; clone_size: .; d_call: .; cdr3_nt: TGTGCCAGCAGTGAGCTGCTCGGACGAAGCTCCTACGAGCAGTACTTC; cdr3_aa: CASSELLGRSSYEQYF
j_call: TRBJ2-1; v_call: TRBV7-9; clone_size: few; d_call: .; cdr3_nt: TGTGCCAGCAGCTTAACTTGGGACGTCAATGAGCAGTTCTTC; cdr3_aa: CASSLTWDVNEQFF
j_call: TRBJ2-7; v_call: TRBV5-1; clone_size: .; d_call: .; cdr3_nt: TGCGCCAGCAGCTTTGGGCAGAGCTCCTACGAGCAGTACTTC; cdr3_aa: CASSFGQSSYEQYF
j_call: TRBJ1-3; v_call: TRBV30; clone_size: .; d_call: .; cdr3_nt: TGTGCCTGGAGCCTCAAAGGGGCAGGAAACACCATATATTTT; cdr3_aa: CAWSLKGAGNTIYF
j_call: TRBJ2-2; v_call: TRBV5-1; clone_size: many; d_call: .; cdr3_nt: TGCGCCAGCAGGCCGGGACAAACGAACACCGGGGAGCTGTTTTTT; cdr3_aa: CASRPGQTNTGELFF
j_call: TRBJ2-1; v_call: TRBV9; clone_size: many; d_call: TRBD2; cdr3_nt: TGTGCCAGCAGCGTAGCGGCTAGCGGGGGACATGAGCAGTTCTTC; cdr3_aa: CASSVAASGGHEQFF
j_call: TRBJ1-4; v_call: TRBV14; clone_size: few; d_call: .; cdr3_nt: TGTGCCAGCAGCCAGGGGGCTCGAGAAAAACTGTTTTTT; cdr3_aa: CASSQGAREKLFF
j_call: TRBJ2-1; v_call: TRBV6-6; clone_size: .; d_call: .; cdr3_nt: TGTGCCTTAGGTTTGCGGTTCGATGAGCAGTTCTTC; cdr3_aa: CALGLRFDEQFF
j_call: TRBJ1-3; v_call: TRBV5-1; clone_size: .; d_call: .; cdr3_nt: TGCGCCAGCAGCTTGGCCTCCCCACCCTCTGGAAACACCATATATTTT; cdr3_aa: CASSLASPPSGNTIYF
j_call: TRBJ2-7; v_call: TRBV6-5; clone_size: few; d_call: TRBD1; cdr3_nt: TGTGCCAGCAGGCCGCTAACAGGGGCCTCCTACGAGCAGTACTTC; cdr3_aa: CASRPLTGASYEQYF
j_call: TRBJ2-3; v_call: TRBV24-1; clone_size: few; d_call: TRBD1; cdr3_nt: TGTGCCACCCGACAGGGTCTCACAGATACGCAGTATTTT; cdr3_aa: CATRQGLTDTQYF
j_call: TRBJ1-3; v_call: TRBV2; clone_size: .; d_call: TRBD1; cdr3_nt: TGTGCTTCCAGCTTTCTCTTGGGACAGGGGGCTACCTCTGGAAACACCATATATTTT; cdr3_aa: CASSFLLGQGATSGNTIYF
j_call: TRBJ2-6; v_call: TRBV6-5; clone_size: .; d_call: TRBD1; cdr3_nt: TGTGCCAGCAGTTACGGACAGGGGCTGGCCAACGTCCTGACTTTC; cdr3_aa: CASSYGQGLANVLTF
j_call: TRBJ2-1; v_call: TRBV5-5; clone_size: few; d_call: .; cdr3_nt: TGTGCCAGCAGCTTGTCCACAGGATTACCCGTTTGGGGGGAGCAGTTCTTC; cdr3_aa: CASSLSTGLPVWGEQFF
j_call: TRBJ2-3; v_call: TRBV5-1; clone_size: .; d_call: TRBD2; cdr3_nt: TGCGCCAGCAGCTTACTAGCGTCCGGCACAGATACGCAGTATTTT; cdr3_aa: CASSLLASGTDTQYF
j_call: TRBJ1-2; v_call: TRBV2; clone_size: .; d_call: .; cdr3_nt: TGTGCCAGCAGTGGTGAGACAGCATTCTACTATGGCTACACCTTC; cdr3_aa: CASSGETAFYYGYTF
j_call: TRBJ1-3; v_call: TRBV18; clone_size: .; d_call: .; cdr3_nt: TGTGCCAGCTCACCAACGGAGATTACTGGAAACACCATATATTTT; cdr3_aa: CASSPTEITGNTIYF
j_call: TRBJ2-3; v_call: TRBV27; clone_size: .; d_call: TRBD1; cdr3_nt: TGTGCCAGCCATACTATCAGGGGGCGCACAGATACGCAGTATTTT; cdr3_aa: CASHTIRGRTDTQYF
j_call: TRBJ2-7; v_call: TRBV18; clone_size: few; d_call: TRBD2; cdr3_nt: TGTGCCAGCTCACCGGGACTAGCATCCATCGACGAGCAGTACTTC; cdr3_aa: CASSPGLASIDEQYF
j_call: TRBJ1-1; v_call: TRBV12-5; clone_size: few; d_call: .; cdr3_nt: TGTGCTAGTTCCGGGAGGGGGACTGAAGCTTTCTTT; cdr3_aa: CASSGRGTEAFF
j_call: TRBJ2-7; v_call: TRBV20-1; clone_size: .; d_call: .; cdr3_nt: TGCAGTGCGCGTCCTCGGGACCGCTCCTACGAGCAGTACTTC; cdr3_aa: CSARPRDRSYEQYF
j_call: TRBJ1-3; v_call: TRBV7-6; clone_size: few; d_call: TRBD1; cdr3_nt: TGTGCCAGCAGCCCGTACCTGACAGGGCGCTCTGGAAACACCATATATTTT; cdr3_aa: CASSPYLTGRSGNTIYF
j_call: TRBJ2-7; v_call: TRBV6-5; clone_size: .; d_call: .; cdr3_nt: TGTGCCAGCAGTTTTACAGGGACCTACGAGCAGTACTTC; cdr3_aa: CASSFTGTYEQYF
j_call: TRBJ2-7; v_call: TRBV20-1; clone_size: few; d_call: .; cdr3_nt: TGCAGTGCTAACCGTGGTCGGTACGAGCAGTACTTC; cdr3_aa: CSANRGRYEQYF
j_call: TRBJ1-4; v_call: TRBV5-5; clone_size: few; d_call: .; cdr3_nt: TGTGCCAGCAGCCGGGAGCTCTCTAATGAAAAACTGTTTTTT; cdr3_aa: CASSRELSNEKLFF
j_call: TRBJ1-6; v_call: TRBV25-1; clone_size: few; d_call: TRBD1; cdr3_nt: TGTGCCAGCAGGGTGGGGACAGAGAATTCACCCCTCCACTTT; cdr3_aa: CASRVGTENSPLHF
j_call: TRBJ1-1; v_call: TRBV12-3/TRBV12-4; clone_size: few; d_call: TRBD1; cdr3_nt: TGTGCCAGCAGTCTAGAACGGACAGGTAAAAGTTTCAACACTGAAGCTTTCTTT; cdr3_aa: CASSLERTGKSFNTEAFF
j_call: TRBJ1-1; v_call: TRBV3-1; clone_size: .; d_call: TRBD1; cdr3_nt: TGTGCCAGCAGCCAATTGACAGGGCAGGGCACTGAAGCTTTCTTT; cdr3_aa: CASSQLTGQGTEAFF
j_call: TRBJ2-3; v_call: TRBV10-3; clone_size: few; d_call: TRBD2; cdr3_nt: TGTGCCATCAGTGGTAGCGGGGGGGCAGATACGCAGTATTTT; cdr3_aa: CAISGSGGADTQYF
j_call: TRBJ2-4; v_call: TRBV7-2; clone_size: .; d_call: .; cdr3_nt: TGTGCCAGCAGCGCACTAGTGCTAGCCAAAAACATTCAGTACTTC; cdr3_aa: CASSALVLAKNIQYF